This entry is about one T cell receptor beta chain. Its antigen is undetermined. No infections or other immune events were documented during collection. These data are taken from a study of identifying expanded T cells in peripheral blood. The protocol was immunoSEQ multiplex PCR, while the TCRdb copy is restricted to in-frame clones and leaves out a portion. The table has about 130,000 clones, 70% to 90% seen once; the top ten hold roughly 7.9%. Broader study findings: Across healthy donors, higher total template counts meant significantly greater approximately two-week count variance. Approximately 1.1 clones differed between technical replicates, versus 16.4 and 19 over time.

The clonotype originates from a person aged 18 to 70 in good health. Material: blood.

The CDR3 bases are TGTGCCAGCAATACGGAGGGGAACACTGAAGCTTTCTTT. It specifies CASNTEGNTEAFF. V usage is TRBV2 and J usage is TRBJ1-1; no clear D. Trimming shortened V by 7 bases and J by 1 base, and 10 bases separated the two germline ends. Per the germline V gene, CDR1 is SNHLY and CDR2 is FYNNEI. This CDR3 comprises 13 residues.